This T cell receptor beta chain was found in a study of Ad26.COV2.S vaccination and SARS-CoV-2 variants. On this clone itself: In the same sample, other DNA sequences code for this CDR3.

Treatment noted: some 20 received Ad26.COV2.S at low or high dose, single or two shots; a few received placebo; per-sample allocation not given. The samples were gathered on day 63 after the first injection of vaccine or placebo. Adults aged 18-55 years in Boston included the donor. Profiling relied on immunoSEQ multiplex PCR, and the TCRdb table lists in-frame clones only, not all of them. The table lists roughly 380,000 clones, about 85% of them singletons, with about 3.3% in the top ten. This sequence was found in a person aged 18-65 years who received the Ad26.COV2.S COVID-19 vaccine or a placebo. Sequencing used peripheral blood, obtained in a trial of Ad26.COV2.S vaccine versus placebo.

DNA of the CDR3: TGCGCCAGCAGCTTGGCGGGGGGAGCCTACGAGCAGTACTTC. It yields the protein CASSLAGGAYEQYF. The chain couples TRBV5-1 to TRBJ2-7; TRBD2 matches 7 bases. Germline values: CDR1 SGHRS, CDR2 YFSETQ. The CDR3 is 14 amino acids. V gave up 0 bases and J gave up 2 bases; unmatched junction bases: 2.